This T cell receptor beta chain was sequenced in a study of blood T cell repertoires in COVID-19. Overall study: Acute and convalescent COVID-19 samples came from the United States, Italy and Spain. T cells, B-cell-depleted T cells, or PBMCs provided the cDNA or gDNA that served as material.

In the authors' methods: Reference gene primers were amplified, and this amplification served to estimate nucleated cell counts. The repertoire was sequenced with immunoSEQ multiplex PCR; TCRdb's copy has only in-frame clones and lacks some. That table supplies the V and J calls and clone size; D and trimming were determined from the DNA. This sample carries 120,000 to 150,000 clones, around 90% of them seen once, and the ten largest clones take 0.8% to 0.95%. Germline CDR1 reads WNHNN; CDR2 reads SYGVQD (reference sequence). Trimming cost V 5 bases and J 5 bases; bases outside gene matches: 4. The CDR3 contains 14 residues.

The TCR originated in a woman in her 50s with acute or convalescent COVID-19. The chain combines TRBV10-1 with TRBJ2-5, with 11 bases that match TRBD1. Material: peripheral blood. CDR3 sequence: CASSSDRGPETQYF. The CDR3 DNA reads TGCGCCAGCAGTTCGGACAGGGGGCCTGAGACCCAGTACTTC.